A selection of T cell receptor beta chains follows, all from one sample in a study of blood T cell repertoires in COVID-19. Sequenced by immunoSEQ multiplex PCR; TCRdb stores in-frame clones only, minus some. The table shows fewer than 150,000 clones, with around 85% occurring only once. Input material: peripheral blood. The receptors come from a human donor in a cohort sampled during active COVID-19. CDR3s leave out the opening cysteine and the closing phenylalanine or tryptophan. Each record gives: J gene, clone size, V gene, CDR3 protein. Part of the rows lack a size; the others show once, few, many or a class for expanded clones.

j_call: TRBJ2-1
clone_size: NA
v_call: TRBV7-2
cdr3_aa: ASSFSLAGGQQF

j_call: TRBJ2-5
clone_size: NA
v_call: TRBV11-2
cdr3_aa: ASSLGLGETQY

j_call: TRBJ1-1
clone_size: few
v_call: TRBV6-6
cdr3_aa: ASGLGGNTEAF

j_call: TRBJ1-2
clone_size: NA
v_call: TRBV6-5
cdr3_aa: ASSPQGNYGYT

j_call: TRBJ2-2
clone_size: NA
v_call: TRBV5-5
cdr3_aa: ASSPQGAMTGELF

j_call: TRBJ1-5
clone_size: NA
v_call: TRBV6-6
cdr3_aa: ASSWGEGNQPQH

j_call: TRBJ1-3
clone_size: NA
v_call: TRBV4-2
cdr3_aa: ASSQEGQGNTIY

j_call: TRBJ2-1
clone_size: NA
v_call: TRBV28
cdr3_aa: ASNPTVRTVTYNEQF

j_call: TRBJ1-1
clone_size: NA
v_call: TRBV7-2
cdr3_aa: ASSLTGEGGTEAF

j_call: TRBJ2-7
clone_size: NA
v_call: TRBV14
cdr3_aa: ASSDAGTGDYEQY

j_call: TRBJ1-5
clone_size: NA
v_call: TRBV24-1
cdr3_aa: ATSGDLNTQPQH

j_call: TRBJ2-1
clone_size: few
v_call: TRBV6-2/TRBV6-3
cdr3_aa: ASSYAAGGWDEQF

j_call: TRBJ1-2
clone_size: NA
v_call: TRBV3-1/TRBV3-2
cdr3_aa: ASSPDLGLYGYT

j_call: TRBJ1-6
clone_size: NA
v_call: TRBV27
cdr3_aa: ASRDDRNNSPLH

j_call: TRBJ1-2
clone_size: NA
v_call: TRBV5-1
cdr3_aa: ASSPTGGVHYGYT

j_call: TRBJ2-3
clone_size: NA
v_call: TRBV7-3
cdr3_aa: ASSLHPSGGYTDTQY

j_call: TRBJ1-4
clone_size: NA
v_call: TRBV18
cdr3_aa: ASTPRGNDGQKLF

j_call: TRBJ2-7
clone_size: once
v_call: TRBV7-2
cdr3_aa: ASSPRLSYEQY

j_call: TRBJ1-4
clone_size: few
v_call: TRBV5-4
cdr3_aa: ASSLGQGSEKLF

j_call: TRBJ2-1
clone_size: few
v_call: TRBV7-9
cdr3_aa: ASRTSGVSNEQF

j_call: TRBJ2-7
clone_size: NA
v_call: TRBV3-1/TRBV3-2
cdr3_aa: ASSHSARAYEQY

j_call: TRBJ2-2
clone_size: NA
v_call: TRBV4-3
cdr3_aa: ASSQRTGFTGELF

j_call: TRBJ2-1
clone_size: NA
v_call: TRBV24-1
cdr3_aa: ATSDSGLAGGVHVREQF

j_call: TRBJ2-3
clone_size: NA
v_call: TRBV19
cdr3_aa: ASSPYSGGVDTQY

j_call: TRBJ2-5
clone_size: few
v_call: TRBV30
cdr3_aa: AWSIDSKETQY

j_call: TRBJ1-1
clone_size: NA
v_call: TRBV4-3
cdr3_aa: ASSQDSRTARYRAF

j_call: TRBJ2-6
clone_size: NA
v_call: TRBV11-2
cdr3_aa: ASSLFRSGANVLT

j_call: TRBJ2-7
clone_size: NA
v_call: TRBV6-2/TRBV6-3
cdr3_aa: ASSETGQSSYEQY

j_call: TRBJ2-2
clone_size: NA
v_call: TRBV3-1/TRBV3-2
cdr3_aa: ASSYEKTGKRELF

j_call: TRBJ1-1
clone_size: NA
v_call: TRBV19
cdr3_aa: ASSRAARGTEAF

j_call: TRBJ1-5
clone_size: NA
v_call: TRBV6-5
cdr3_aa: ASSYQAGKWPQH

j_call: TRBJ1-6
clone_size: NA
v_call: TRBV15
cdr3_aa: ATSREGTGVSPLH

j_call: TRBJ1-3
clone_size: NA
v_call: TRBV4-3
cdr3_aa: ASSQARQGPGNTIY

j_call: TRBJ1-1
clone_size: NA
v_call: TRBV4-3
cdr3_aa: ASSHDRNTEAF

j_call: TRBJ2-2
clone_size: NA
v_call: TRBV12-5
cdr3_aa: ASGLELSGTGELF

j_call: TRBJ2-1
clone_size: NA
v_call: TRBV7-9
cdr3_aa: ASTKKAPGTRYNEQF

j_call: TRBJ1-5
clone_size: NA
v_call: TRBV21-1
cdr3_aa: ASSPLQPQH

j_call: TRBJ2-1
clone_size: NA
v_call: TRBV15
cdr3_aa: ATSARSGGSYNEQF

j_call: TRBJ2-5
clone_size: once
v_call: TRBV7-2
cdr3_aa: ASSLGLAGRETQY

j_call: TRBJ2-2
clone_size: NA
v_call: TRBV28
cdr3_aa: ASTPGGTGELF

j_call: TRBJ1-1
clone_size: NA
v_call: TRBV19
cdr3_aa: ASSSLTGGEAF